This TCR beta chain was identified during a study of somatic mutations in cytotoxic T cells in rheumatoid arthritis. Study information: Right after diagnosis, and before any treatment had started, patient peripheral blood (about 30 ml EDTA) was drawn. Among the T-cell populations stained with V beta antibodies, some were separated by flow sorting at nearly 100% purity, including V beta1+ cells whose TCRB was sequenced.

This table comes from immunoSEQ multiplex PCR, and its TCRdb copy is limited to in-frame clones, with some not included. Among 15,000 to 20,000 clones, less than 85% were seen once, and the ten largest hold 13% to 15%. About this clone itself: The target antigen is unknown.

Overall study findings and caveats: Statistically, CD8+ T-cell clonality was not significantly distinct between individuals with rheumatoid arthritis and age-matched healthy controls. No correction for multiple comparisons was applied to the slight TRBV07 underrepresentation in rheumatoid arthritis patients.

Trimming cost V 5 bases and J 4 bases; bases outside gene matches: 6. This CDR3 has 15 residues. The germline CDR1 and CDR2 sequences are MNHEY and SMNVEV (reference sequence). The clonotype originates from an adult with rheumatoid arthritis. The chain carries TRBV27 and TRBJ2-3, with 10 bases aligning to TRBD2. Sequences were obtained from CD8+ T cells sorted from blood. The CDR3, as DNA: TGTGCCAGCAGTGAACTAGCGGGGAATTCAGATACGCAGTATTTT. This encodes CASSELAGNSDTQYF.